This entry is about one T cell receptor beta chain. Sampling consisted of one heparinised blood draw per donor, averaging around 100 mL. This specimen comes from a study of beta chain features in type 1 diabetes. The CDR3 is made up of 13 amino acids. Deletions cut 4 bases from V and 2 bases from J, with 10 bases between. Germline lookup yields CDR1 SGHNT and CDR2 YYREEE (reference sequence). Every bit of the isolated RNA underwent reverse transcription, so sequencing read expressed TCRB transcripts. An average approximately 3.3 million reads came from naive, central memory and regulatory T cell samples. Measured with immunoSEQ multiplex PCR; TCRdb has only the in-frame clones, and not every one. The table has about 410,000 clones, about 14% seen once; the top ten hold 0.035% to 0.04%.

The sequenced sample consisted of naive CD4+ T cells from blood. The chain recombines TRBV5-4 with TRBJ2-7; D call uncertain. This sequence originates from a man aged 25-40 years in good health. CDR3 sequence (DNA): TGTGCCAGCAGCCTAGGGAAAACCTACGAGCAGTACGTC. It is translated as CASSLGKTYEQYV.